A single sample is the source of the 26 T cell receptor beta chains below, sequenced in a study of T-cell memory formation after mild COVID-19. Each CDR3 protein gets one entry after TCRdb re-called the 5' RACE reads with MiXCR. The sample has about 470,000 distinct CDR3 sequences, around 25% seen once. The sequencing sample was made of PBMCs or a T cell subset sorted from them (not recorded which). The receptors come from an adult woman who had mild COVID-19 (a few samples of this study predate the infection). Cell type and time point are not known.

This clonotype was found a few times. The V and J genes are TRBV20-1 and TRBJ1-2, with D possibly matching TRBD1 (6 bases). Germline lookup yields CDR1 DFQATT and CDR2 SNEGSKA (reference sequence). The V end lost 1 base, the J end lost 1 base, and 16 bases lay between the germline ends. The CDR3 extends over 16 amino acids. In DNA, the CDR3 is TGCAGTGCTAGAGGAGATGGGACACCTCTTAACTATGGCTACACCTTC. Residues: CSARGDGTPLNYGYTF.

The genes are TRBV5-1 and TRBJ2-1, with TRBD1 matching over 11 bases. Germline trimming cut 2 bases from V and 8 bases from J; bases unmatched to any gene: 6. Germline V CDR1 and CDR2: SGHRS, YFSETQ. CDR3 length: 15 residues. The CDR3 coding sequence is TGCGCCAGCAGCTTCGGGACAGGGGGTTTGGATGAGCAGTTCTTC. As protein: CASSFGTGGLDEQFF. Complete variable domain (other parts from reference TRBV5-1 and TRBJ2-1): KAGVTQTPRYLIKTRGQQVTLSCSPISGHRSVSWYQQTPGQGLQFLFEYFSETQRNKGNFPGRFSGRQFSNSRSEMNVSTLELGDSALYLCASSFGTGGLDEQFFGPGTRLTVL.

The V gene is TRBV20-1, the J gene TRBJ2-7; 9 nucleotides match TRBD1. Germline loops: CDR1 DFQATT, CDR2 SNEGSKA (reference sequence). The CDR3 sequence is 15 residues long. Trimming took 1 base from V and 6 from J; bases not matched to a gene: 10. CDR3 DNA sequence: TGCAGTGCTAGAGTGCCGGGACAGGGTTACGTCGAGCAGTACTTC. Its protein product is CSARVPGQGYVEQYF.

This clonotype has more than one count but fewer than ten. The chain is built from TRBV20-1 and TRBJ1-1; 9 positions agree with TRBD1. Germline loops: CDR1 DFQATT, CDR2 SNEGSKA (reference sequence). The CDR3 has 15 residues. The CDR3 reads CSGNRQGGKGTEAFF. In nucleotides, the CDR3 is TGCAGCGGTAATCGACAGGGGGGTAAGGGCACTGAAGCTTTCTTT.

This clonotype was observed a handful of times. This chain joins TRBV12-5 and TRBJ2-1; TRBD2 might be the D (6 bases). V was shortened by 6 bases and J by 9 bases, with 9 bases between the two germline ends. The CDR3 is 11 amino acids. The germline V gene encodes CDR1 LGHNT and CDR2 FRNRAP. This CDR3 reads CASGLGGEQFF. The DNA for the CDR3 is TGTGCTAGTGGCCTGGGGGGTGAGCAGTTCTTC.

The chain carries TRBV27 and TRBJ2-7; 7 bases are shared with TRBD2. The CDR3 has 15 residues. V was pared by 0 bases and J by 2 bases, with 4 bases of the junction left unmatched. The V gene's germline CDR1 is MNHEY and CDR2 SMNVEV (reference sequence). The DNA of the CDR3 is TGTGCCAGCAGTTTATCTGGACTAGGAGCCTACGAGCAGTACTTC. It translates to CASSLSGLGAYEQYF.

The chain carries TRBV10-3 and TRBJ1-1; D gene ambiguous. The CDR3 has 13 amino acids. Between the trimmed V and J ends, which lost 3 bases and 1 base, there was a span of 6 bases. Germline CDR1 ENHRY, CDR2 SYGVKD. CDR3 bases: TGTGCCATCAGTGAACTCGCGAACACTGAAGCTTTCTTT. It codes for CAISELANTEAFF.

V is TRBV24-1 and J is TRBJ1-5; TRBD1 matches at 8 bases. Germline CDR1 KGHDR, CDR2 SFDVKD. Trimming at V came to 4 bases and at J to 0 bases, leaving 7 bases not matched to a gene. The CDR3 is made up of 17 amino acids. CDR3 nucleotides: TGTGCCACCAGTGACGGGAGGACAGGGCTTAGCAATCAGCCCCAGCATTTT. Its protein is CATSDGRTGLSNQPQHF.

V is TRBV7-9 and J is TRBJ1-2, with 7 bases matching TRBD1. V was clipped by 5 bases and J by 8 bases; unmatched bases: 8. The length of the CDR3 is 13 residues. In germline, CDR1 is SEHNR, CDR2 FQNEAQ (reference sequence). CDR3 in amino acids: CASSRSTGSGYTF. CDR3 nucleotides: TGTGCCAGCAGCCGATCGACAGGGAGCGGCTACACCTTC. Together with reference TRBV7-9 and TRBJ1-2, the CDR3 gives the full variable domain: DTGVSQNPRHKITKRGQNVTFRCDPISEHNRLYWYRQTLGQGPEFLTYFQNEAQLEKSRLLSDRFSAERPKGSFSTLEIQRTEQGDSAMYLCASSRSTGSGYTFGSGTRLTVV.

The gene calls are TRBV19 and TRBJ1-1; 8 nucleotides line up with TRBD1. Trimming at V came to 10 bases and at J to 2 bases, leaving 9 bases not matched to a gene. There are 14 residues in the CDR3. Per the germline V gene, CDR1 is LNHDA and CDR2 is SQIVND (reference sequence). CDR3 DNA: TGTGCCACCCACACCGGGACAGGAAACACTGAAGCTTTCTTT. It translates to CATHTGTGNTEAFF.

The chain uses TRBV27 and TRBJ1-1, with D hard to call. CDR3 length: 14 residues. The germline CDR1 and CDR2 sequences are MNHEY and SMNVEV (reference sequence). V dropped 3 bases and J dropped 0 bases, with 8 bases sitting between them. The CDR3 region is CASSFTRLNTEAFF. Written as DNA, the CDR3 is TGTGCCAGCAGTTTTACGAGATTGAACACTGAAGCTTTCTTT.

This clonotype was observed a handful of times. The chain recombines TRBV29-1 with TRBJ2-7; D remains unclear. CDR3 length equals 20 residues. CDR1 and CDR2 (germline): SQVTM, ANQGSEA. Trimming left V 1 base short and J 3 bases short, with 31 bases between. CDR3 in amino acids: CSVEALSEVTAPHGIYEQYF. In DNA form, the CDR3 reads TGCAGCGTTGAAGCCCTCTCCGAAGTGACCGCCCCCCATGGCATCTACGAGCAGTACTTC.

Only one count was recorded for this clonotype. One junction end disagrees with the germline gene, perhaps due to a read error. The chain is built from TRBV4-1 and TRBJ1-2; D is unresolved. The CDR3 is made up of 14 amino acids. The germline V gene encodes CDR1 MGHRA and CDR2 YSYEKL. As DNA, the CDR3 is TGCGCCAGCAGCTCCACACCCTCGTACTTCGCCGCAGCCTTC. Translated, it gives CASSSTPSYFAAAF.

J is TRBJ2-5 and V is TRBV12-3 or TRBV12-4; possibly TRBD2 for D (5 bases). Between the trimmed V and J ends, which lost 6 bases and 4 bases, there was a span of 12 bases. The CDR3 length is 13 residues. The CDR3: CASRTSGLETQYF. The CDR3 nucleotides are TGTGCCAGCAGAACCTCGGGGTTAGAGACCCAGTACTTC.

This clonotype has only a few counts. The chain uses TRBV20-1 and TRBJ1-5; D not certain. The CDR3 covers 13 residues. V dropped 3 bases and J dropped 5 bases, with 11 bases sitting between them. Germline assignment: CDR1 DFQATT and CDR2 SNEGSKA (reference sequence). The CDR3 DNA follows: TGCAGTGCTAGGGCCCCCGGGGATCAGCCCCAGCATTTT. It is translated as CSARAPGDQPQHF.

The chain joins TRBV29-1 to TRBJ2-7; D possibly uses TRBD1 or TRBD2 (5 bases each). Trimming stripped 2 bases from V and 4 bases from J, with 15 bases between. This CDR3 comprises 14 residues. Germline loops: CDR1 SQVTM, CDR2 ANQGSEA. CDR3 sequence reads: CSVEFGEWGYEQYF. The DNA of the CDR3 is TGCAGCGTTGAATTCGGGGAATGGGGGTACGAGCAGTACTTC.

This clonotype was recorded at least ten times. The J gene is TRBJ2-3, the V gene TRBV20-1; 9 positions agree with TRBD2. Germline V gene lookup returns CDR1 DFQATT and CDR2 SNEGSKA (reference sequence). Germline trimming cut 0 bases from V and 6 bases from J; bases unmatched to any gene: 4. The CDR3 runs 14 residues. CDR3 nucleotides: TGCAGTGCTAGAGATCCTGCGGGGGGGGATACGCAGTATTTT. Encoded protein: CSARDPAGGDTQYF.

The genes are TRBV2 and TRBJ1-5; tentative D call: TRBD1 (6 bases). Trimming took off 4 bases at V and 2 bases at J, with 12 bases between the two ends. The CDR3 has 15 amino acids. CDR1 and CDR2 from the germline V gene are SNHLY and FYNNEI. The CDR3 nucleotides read TGTGCCAGCAGTGTACAGGGACTGGGCAATCAGCCCCAGCATTTT. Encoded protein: CASSVQGLGNQPQHF. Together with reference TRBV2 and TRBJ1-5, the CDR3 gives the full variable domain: EPEVTQTPSHQVTQMGQEVILRCVPISNHLYFYWYRQILGQKVEFLVSFYNNEISEKSEIFDDQFSVERPDGSNFTLKIRSTKLEDSAMYFCASSVQGLGNQPQHFGDGTRLSIL.

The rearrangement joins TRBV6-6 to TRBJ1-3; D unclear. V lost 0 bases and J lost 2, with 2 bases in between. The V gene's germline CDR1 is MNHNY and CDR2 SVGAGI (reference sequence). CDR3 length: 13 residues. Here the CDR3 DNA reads TGTGCCAGCAGTTACTCCCCTGGAAACACCATATATTTT. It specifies CASSYSPGNTIYF.

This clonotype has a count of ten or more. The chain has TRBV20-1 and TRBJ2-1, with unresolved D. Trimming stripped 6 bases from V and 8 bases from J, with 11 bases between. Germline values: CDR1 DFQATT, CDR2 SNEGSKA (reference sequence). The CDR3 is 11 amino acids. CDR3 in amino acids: CSAVTTDEQFF. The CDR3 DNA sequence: TGCAGTGCCGTCACTACGGATGAGCAGTTCTTC.

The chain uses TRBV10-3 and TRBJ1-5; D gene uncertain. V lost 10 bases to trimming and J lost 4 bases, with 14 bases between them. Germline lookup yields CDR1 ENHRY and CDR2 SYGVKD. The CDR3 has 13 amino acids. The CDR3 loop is CATTFGGNQPQHF. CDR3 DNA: TGTGCCACCACGTTTGGAGGGAATCAGCCCCAGCATTTT.

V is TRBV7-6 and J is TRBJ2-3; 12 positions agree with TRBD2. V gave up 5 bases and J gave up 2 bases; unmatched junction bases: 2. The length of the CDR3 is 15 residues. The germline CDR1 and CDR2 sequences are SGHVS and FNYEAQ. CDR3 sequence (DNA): TGTGCCAGCAGCCGACTAGCGGGAGCCACAGATACGCAGTATTTT. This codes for CASSRLAGATDTQYF.

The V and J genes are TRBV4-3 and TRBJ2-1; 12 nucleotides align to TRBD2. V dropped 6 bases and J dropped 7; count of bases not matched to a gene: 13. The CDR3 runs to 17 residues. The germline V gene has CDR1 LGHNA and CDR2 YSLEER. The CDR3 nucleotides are TGCGCCAGCAGACCAAGGGAGACTAGCGGGAGTGGAAATGAGCAGTTCTTC. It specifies CASRPRETSGSGNEQFF.

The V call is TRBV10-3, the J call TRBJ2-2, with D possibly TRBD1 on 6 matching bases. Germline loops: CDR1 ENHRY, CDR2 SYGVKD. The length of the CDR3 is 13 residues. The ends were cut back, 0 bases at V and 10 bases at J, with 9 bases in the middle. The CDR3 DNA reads TGTGCCATCAGTGAGTCAGGGGGACCGGAGCTGTTTTTT. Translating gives CAISESGGPELFF.

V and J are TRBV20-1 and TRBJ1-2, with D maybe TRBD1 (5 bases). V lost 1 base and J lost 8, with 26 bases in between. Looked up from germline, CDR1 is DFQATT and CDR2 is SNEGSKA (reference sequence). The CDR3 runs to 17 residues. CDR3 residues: CSARGPGLPTFGSGYTF. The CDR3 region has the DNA TGCAGTGCTAGAGGGCCGGGACTGCCCACCTTTGGGAGCGGCTACACCTTC.

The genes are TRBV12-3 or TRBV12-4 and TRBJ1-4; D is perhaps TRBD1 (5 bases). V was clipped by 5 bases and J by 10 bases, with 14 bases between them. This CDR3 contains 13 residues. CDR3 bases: TGTGCCAGCAGTCCTTCGGGGGGGGGAAAACTGTTTTTT. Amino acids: CASSPSGGGKLFF.